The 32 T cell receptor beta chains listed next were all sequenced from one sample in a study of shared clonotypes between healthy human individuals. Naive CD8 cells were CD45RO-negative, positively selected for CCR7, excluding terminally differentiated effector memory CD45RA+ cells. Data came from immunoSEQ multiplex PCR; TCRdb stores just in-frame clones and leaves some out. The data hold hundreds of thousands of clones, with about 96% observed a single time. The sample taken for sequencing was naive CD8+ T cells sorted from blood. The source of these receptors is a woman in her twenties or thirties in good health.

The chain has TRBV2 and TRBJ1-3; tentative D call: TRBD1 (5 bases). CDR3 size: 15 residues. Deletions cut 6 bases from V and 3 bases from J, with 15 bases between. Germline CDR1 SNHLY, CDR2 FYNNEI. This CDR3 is CASRLDTFDGNTIYF. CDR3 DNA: TGTGCCAGCAGATTGGACACCTTCGATGGAAACACCATATATTTT.

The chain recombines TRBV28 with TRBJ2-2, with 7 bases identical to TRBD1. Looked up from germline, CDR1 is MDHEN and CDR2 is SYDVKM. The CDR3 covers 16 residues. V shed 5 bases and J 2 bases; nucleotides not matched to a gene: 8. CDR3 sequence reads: CASSSDRVTNTGELFF. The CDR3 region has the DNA TGTGCCAGCAGTAGCGACAGGGTCACCAACACCGGGGAGCTGTTTTTT.

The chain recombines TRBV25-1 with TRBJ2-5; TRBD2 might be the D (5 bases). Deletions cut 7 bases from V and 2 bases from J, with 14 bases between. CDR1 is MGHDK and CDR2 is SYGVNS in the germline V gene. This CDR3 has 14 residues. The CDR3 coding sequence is TGTGCCAGCACCCCCGGGGAGCTACAAGAGACCCAGTACTTC. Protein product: CASTPGELQETQYF.

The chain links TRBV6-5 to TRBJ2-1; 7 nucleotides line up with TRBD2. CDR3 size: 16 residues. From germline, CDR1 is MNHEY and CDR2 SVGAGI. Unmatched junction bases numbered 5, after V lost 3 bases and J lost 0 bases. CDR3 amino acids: CASSYLGGGSYNEQFF. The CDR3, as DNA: TGTGCCAGCAGTTATCTCGGCGGGGGCTCCTACAATGAGCAGTTCTTC.

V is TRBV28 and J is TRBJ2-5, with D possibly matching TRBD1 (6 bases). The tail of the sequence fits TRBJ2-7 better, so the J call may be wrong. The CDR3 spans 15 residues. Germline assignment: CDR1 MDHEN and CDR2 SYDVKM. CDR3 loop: CASSFPRQQGYEQYF. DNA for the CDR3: TGTGCCAGCAGTTTTCCTCGCCAACAGGGATACGAGCAGTACTTC.

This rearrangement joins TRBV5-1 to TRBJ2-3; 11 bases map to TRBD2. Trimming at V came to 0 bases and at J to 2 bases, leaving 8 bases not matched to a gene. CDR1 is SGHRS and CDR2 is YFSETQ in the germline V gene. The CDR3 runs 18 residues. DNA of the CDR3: TGCGCCAGCAGCTTGGTACTAGCGGGAGTATCAGTCACAGATACGCAGTATTTT. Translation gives CASSLVLAGVSVTDTQYF. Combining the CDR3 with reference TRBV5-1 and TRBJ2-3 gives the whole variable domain KAGVTQTPRYLIKTRGQQVTLSCSPISGHRSVSWYQQTPGQGLQFLFEYFSETQRNKGNFPGRFSGRQFSNSRSEMNVSTLELGDSALYLCASSLVLAGVSVTDTQYFGPGTRLTVL.

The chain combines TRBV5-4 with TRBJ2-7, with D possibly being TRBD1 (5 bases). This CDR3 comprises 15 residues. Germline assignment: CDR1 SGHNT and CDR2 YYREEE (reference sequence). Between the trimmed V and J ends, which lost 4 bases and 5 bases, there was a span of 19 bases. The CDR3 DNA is TGTGCCAGCAGCCCGGGCCAGGGAAAGTCCCACGAGCAGTACTTC. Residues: CASSPGQGKSHEQYF. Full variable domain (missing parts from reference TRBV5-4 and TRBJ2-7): ETGVTQSPTHLIKTRGQQVTLRCSSQSGHNTVSWYQQALGQGPQFIFQYYREEENGRGNFPPRFSGLQFPNYSSELNVNALELDDSALYLCASSPGQGKSHEQYFGPGTRLTVT.

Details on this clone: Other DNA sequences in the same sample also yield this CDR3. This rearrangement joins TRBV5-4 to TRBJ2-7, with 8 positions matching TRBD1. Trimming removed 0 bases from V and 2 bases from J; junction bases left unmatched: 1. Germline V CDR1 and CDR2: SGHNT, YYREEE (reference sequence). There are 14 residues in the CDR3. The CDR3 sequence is CASSLAGGPYEQYF. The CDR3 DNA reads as TGTGCCAGCAGCTTGGCAGGGGGCCCCTACGAGCAGTACTTC.

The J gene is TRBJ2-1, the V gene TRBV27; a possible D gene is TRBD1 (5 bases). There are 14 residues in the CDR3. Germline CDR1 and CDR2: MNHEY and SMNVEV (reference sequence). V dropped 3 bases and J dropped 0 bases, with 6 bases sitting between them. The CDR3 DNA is TGTGCCAGCAGTTTCACAGGCTCCTACAATGAGCAGTTCTTC. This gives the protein CASSFTGSYNEQFF.

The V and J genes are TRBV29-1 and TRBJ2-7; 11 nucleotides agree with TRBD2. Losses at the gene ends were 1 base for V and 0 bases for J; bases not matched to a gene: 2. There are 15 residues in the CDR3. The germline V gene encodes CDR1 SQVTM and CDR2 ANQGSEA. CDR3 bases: TGCAGCGTTGAAGTTAGCGGGAGGGCCTCCTACGAGCAGTACTTC. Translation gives CSVEVSGRASYEQYF.

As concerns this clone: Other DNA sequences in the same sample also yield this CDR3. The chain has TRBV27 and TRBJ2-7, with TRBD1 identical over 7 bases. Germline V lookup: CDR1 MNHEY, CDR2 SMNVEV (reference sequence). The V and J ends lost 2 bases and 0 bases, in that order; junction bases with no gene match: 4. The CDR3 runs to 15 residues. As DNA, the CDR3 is TGTGCCAGCAGTTTAGGGGCAGGGGGCTCCTACGAGCAGTACTTC. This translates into CASSLGAGGSYEQYF.

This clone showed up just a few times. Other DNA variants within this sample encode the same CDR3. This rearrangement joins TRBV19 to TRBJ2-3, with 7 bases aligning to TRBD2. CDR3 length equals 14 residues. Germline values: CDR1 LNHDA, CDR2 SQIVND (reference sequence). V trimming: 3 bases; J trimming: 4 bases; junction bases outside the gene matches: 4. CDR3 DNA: TGTGCCAGTAGTATTATAGCGGGTGCAGATACGCAGTATTTT. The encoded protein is CASSIIAGADTQYF.

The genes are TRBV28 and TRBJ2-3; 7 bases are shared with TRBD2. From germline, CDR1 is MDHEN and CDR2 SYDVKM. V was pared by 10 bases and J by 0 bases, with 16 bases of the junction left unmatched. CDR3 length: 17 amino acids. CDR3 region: CATHLAAELLSTDTQYF. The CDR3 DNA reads TGTGCCACCCATCTAGCGGCCGAACTTCTAAGCACAGATACGCAGTATTTT.

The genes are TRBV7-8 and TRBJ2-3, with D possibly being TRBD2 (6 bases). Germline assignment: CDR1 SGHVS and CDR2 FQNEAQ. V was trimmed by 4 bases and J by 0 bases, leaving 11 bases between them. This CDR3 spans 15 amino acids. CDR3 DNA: TGTGCCAGCAGCTCCCAGGAGGGGAGCACAGATACGCAGTATTTT. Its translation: CASSSQEGSTDTQYF.

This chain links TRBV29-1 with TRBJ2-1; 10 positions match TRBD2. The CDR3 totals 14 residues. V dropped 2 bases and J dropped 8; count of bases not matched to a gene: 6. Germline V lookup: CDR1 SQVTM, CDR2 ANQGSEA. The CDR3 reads CSVETTSGFDEQFF. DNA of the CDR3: TGCAGCGTTGAAACGACTAGCGGGTTTGATGAGCAGTTCTTC.

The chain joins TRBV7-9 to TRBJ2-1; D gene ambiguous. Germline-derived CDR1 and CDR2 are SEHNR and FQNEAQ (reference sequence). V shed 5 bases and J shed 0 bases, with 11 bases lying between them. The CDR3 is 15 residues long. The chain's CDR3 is CASSRSLSSYNEQFF. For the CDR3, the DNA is TGTGCCAGCAGCCGAAGCTTAAGCTCCTACAATGAGCAGTTCTTC.

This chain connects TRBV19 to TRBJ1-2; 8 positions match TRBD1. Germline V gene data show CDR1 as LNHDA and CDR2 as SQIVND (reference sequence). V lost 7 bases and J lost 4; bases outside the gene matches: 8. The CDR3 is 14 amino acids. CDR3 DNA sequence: TGTGCCAGTACCATCGGACAGGGATTCTATGGCTACACCTTC. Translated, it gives CASTIGQGFYGYTF.

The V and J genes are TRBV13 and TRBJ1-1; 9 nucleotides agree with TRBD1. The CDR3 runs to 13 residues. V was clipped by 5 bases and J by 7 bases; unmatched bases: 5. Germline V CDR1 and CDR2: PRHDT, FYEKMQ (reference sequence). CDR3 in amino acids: CASSPGTGLEAFF. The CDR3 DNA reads TGTGCCAGCAGCCCGGGGACAGGGCTTGAAGCTTTCTTT. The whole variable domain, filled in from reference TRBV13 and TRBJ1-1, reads AAGVIQSPRHLIKEKRETATLKCYPIPRHDTVYWYQQGPGQDPQFLISFYEKMQSDKGSIPDRFSAQQFSDYHSELNMSSLELGDSALYFCASSPGTGLEAFFGQGTRLTVV.

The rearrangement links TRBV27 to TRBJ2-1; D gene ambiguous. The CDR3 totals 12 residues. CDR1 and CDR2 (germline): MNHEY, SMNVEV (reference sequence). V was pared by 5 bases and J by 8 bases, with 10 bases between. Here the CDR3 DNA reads TGTGCCAGCAGTATCGGTGGCGATGAGCAGTTCTTC. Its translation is CASSIGGDEQFF.

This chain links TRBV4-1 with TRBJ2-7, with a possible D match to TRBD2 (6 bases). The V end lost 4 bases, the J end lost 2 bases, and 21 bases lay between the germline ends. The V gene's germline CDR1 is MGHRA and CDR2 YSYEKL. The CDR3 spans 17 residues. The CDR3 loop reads CASSLYTPVTSTYEQYF. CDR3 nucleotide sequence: TGCGCCAGCAGCCTTTACACCCCAGTGACTAGTACCTACGAGCAGTACTTC.

DNA for the CDR3: TGTGCCAGCAGTTCCACGGATTACTATGGCTACACCTTC. It encodes CASSSTDYYGYTF. The V call is TRBV11-2, the J call TRBJ1-2; D is undetermined. The CDR3 contains 13 residues. The V end was cut by 6 bases, the J end by 3 bases, with 11 bases between. Germline V gene sequence: CDR1 SGHAT, CDR2 FQNNGV.

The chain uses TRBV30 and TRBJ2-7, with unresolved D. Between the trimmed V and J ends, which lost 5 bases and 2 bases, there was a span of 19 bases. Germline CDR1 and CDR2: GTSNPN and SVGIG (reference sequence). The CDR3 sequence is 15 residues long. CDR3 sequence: CAWATLELHTYEQYF. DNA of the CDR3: TGTGCCTGGGCTACCCTAGAACTCCATACCTACGAGCAGTACTTC.

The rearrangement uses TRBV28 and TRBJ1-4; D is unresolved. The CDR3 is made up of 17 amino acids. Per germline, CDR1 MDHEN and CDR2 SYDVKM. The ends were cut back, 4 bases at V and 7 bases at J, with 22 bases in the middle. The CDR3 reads CASSSSPRKRGREKLFF. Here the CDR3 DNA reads TGTGCCAGCAGTTCCTCGCCCAGGAAGCGCGGCCGTGAAAAACTGTTTTTT.

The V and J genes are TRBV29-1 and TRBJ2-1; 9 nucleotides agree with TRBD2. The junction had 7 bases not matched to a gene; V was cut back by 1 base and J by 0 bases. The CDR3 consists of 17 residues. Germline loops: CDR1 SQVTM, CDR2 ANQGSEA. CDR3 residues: CSVEGFVSGSSYNEQFF. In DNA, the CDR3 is TGCAGCGTTGAAGGATTTGTTAGCGGGAGCTCCTACAATGAGCAGTTCTTC.

This chain's CDR3 is CAISDEVLDYEQYF. The CDR3 DNA follows: TGTGCCATCAGTGACGAAGTATTAGACTACGAGCAGTACTTC. The chain recombines TRBV10-3 with TRBJ2-7, with D hard to call. The germline V and J ends were trimmed by 3 bases and 3 bases, with 12 bases remaining between them. This CDR3 is built from 14 residues. The germline V gene encodes CDR1 ENHRY and CDR2 SYGVKD.

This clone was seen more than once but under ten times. CDR3 bases: TGTGCCAGTACCCTATGGGGGATTGAAGCTTTCTTT. Translated: CASTLWGIEAFF. V and J are TRBV19 and TRBJ1-1, with D tentatively TRBD1 (5 bases). The germline gives CDR1 LNHDA, CDR2 SQIVND (reference sequence). V was cut by 7 bases and J by 7 bases, with 13 bases left in between. The CDR3 contains 12 residues.

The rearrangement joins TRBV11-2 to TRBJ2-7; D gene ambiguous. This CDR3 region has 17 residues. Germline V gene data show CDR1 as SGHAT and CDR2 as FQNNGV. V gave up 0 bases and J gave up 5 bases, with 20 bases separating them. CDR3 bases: TGTGCCAGCAGCTTAGATTCGGGTGCAAGCGAACTCCACGAGCAGTACTTC. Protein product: CASSLDSGASELHEQYF.

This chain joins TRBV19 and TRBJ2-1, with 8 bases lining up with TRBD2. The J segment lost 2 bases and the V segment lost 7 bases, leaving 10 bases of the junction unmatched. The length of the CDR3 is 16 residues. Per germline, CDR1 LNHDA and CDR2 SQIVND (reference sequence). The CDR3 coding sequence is TGTGCCAGTACCAGGACCGGGACTAGTGCCTACAATGAGCAGTTCTTC. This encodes CASTRTGTSAYNEQFF.

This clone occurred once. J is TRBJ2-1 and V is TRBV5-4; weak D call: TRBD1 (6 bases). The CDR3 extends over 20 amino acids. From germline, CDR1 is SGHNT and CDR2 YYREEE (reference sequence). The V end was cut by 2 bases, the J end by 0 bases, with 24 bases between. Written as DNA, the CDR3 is TGTGCCAGCAGCTTCCCGGGACAAAGGACCCCACTTAGCTCCTACAATGAGCAGTTCTTC. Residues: CASSFPGQRTPLSSYNEQFF.

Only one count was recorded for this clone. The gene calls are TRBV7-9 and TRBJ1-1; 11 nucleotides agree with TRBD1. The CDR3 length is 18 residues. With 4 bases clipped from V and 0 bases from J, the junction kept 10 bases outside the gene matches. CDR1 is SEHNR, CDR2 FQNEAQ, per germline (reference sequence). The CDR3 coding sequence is TGTGCCAGCAGCTCATCCGGGACAGGGGGGAGGATGAACACTGAAGCTTTCTTT. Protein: CASSSSGTGGRMNTEAFF.

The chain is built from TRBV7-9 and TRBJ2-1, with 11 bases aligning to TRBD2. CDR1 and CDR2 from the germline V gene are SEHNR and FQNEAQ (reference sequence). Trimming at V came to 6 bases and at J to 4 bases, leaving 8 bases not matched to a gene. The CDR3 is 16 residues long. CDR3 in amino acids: CASRTTSGREYNEQFF. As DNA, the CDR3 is TGTGCCAGCAGGACAACTAGCGGGAGAGAATACAATGAGCAGTTCTTC.

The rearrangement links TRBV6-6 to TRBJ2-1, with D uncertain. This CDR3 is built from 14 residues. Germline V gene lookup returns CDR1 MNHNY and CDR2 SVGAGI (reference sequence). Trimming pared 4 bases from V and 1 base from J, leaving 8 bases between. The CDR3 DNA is TGTGCCAGCAGTTCGCATGAATCCTACAATGAGCAGTTCTTC. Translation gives CASSSHESYNEQFF.